This T cell receptor (beta chain) is drawn from a study of T cell clusters in autoimmune cytopenias. According to its frequency, this clonotype is medium-sized. Some 39,000 genome equivalents of blood DNA were amplified for TRB. TRB was amplified by touch-down multiplex PCR, primer pools A and B combined. TCRdb processed the multiplex PCR reads again and assigns one entry to each CDR3 protein, with no DNA. In all, the sample yields 6,800 or so distinct CDR3 sequences. Germline assignment: CDR1 SGHKS and CDR2 YYEKEE (reference sequence). The length of the CDR3 is 13 residues. The same data also contributed to another study, on T cell repertoires in aging, cancer and after chemotherapy.

This chain links TRBV5-5 with TRBJ2-7; TCRdb reports TRBD1, a call that lacks DNA to check it against. The TCR comes from a human donor in good health. Material for sequencing was peripheral blood. CDR3 loop: CASSPGVSYEQYF.